This T cell receptor (beta chain) was identified in a study of OX40 agonist ivuxolimab in advanced cancers. Overall study: Patients were treated with ivuxolimab, an agonistic anti-OX40 (CD134) antibody. Those enrolled were less than 85% male, with a mean age of approximately 60 years and ages from about 20 to 79. Study findings and constraints: Expanded peripheral T cell antigen specificity was not determined. Expanded clones were, on average, more numerous in CD8+ T cells than in CD4+.

The table came from immunoSEQ multiplex PCR; TCRdb's copy has only in-frame clones and leaves some out. This table holds tens of thousands of clones, around 84% found once. This clone has just a few counts. Its antigen remains unidentified. CDR3 length equals 13 residues. With 3 bases clipped from V and 7 bases from J, the junction kept 5 bases outside the gene matches. Germline V gene data show CDR1 as SGHVS and CDR2 as FNYEAQ. The sample here was CD4+ or CD8+ T cells sorted from blood, taken in a trial of the OX40 agonist ivuxolimab. The receptor comes from an adult with an advanced solid tumor such as melanoma, head and neck, liver or kidney cancer. The rearrangement links TRBV7-6 to TRBJ2-7; TRBD2 aligns across 8 bases. The CDR3 DNA reads TGTGCCAGCAGCTTGGGGACTAGAAAAGAGCAGTACTTC. Protein: CASSLGTRKEQYF.